The clone carrying this T cell receptor beta chain came up a few times. Its target is not known. TCRdb re-analysed the 5' RACE reads in MiXCR, keeping a single row per CDR3 protein. This sample yields approximately 570,000 distinct CDR3 sequences, of which 18% are seen a single time; 9.5% to 15% belongs to the top ten. This sample was taken from a study of T-cell memory formation after mild COVID-19. Study-level points and caveats: CD4+ contracting clones lay mainly in CM and EM, CD8+ ones in EMRA.

Trimming removed 7 bases from V and 3 bases from J; junction bases left unmatched: 14. The CDR3 has 16 residues. Germline V gene sequence: CDR1 LGHDT, CDR2 YNNKEL (reference sequence). The chain carries TRBV3-1 and TRBJ2-7, with 8 bases aligning to TRBD2. This TCR was sampled from an adult woman who had mild COVID-19 (a few samples of this study predate the infection). Cell type and time point are not known. The sample comprised PBMCs or a T cell subset sorted from them (not recorded which). This chain's CDR3 is CASTPTVTSGHYEQYF. CDR3 nucleotides: TGTGCCAGCACCCCGACAGTCACTAGCGGCCACTACGAGCAGTACTTC.